The 23 T cell receptor beta chains below all came from one sample that was sequenced in a study of shared clonotypes between healthy human individuals. Data came from immunoSEQ multiplex PCR; TCRdb stores just in-frame clones and leaves some out. The data show around 510,000 clones, approximately 95% seen once. The sample taken for sequencing was naive CD4+ T cells sorted from blood. Subset of the sample: CD45RA+ positively selected. The receptor source for this set is a woman aged 30 to 39 in good health.

V and J are TRBV7-9 and TRBJ2-5; TRBD1 or TRBD2 may be the D gene (5 bases each). Germline CDR1 reads SEHNR; CDR2 reads FQNEAQ (reference sequence). V shed 2 bases and J shed 5 bases, with 9 bases lying between them. This CDR3 is built from 13 residues. The CDR3 is CASSLMGVETQYF. The CDR3 DNA sequence: TGTGCCAGCAGCTTAATGGGGGTTGAGACCCAGTACTTC. The complete variable domain, with remaining parts taken from reference TRBV7-9 and TRBJ2-5, reads DTGVSQNPRHKITKRGQNVTFRCDPISEHNRLYWYRQTLGQGPEFLTYFQNEAQLEKSRLLSDRFSAERPKGSFSTLEIQRTEQGDSAMYLCASSLMGVETQYFGPGTRLLVL.

The V gene is TRBV7-9, the J gene TRBJ2-5; 10 bases are a match to TRBD2. This CDR3 spans 18 amino acids. The germline V gene has CDR1 SEHNR and CDR2 FQNEAQ (reference sequence). Losses at the gene ends were 2 bases for V and 0 bases for J; bases not matched to a gene: 9. The CDR3 region has the DNA TGTGCCAGCAGCTTAAGGGGCTGGCTAGCGGGGGACCAAGAGACCCAGTACTTC. The encoded protein is CASSLRGWLAGDQETQYF.

This chain joins TRBV6-5 and TRBJ2-7; 8 bases are a match to TRBD1. The CDR3 has 14 amino acids. Per the germline V gene, CDR1 is MNHEY and CDR2 is SVGAGI. The J segment lost 4 bases and the V segment lost 3 bases, leaving 5 bases of the junction unmatched. The CDR3 loop reads CASSYRQGRYEQYF. The CDR3 nucleotides read TGTGCCAGCAGTTATCGACAGGGGAGATACGAGCAGTACTTC.

The V and J genes are TRBV6-4 and TRBJ2-3, with a tentative D call TRBD2 (5 bases). Germline V gene lookup returns CDR1 MRHNA and CDR2 SNTAGT. Trimming stripped 3 bases from V and 5 bases from J, with 15 bases between. This CDR3 has 15 residues. The DNA of the CDR3 is TGTGCCAGCAGTGAATTCCCGGGAAAGGGAGATACGCAGTATTTT. Protein product: CASSEFPGKGDTQYF.

The CDR3 protein is CASQSLGQGEEKLFF. In nucleotides, the CDR3 is TGTGCCAGCCAAAGTTTGGGTCAGGGAGAGGAAAAACTGTTTTTT. The chain uses TRBV28 and TRBJ1-4; a possible D gene is TRBD1 (5 bases). The ends were cut back, 8 bases at V and 8 bases at J, with 21 bases in the middle. Germline values: CDR1 MDHEN, CDR2 SYDVKM. The CDR3 has 15 residues.

This chain joins TRBV5-1 and TRBJ2-2; the D gene is possibly TRBD1 (5 bases). There are 15 residues in the CDR3. Deletions cut 0 bases from V and 0 bases from J, with 6 bases between. Germline values: CDR1 SGHRS, CDR2 YFSETQ. CDR3 region: CASSLVGPNTGELFF. The CDR3, as DNA: TGCGCCAGCAGCTTGGTGGGGCCGAACACCGGGGAGCTGTTTTTT.

This clone has a single count. The chain couples TRBV6-6 to TRBJ1-5; D is ambiguous. Germline V gene lookup returns CDR1 MNHNY and CDR2 SVGAGI (reference sequence). The germline V and J ends were trimmed by 2 bases and 0 bases, with 5 bases remaining between them. This CDR3 has 14 amino acids. The DNA for the CDR3 is TGTGCCAGCAGTTACACGGATAGCAATCAGCCCCAGCATTTT. This translates into CASSYTDSNQPQHF.

The rearrangement uses TRBV27 and TRBJ2-2; D unclear. The ends were cut back, 0 bases at V and 2 bases at J, with 10 bases in the middle. Germline-derived CDR1 and CDR2 are MNHEY and SMNVEV (reference sequence). The CDR3 totals 16 residues. Here the CDR3 DNA reads TGTGCCAGCAGTTTATCGAATTCAGCCAACACCGGGGAGCTGTTTTTT. Protein product: CASSLSNSANTGELFF.

This chain joins TRBV4-1 and TRBJ1-2; tentatively, D is TRBD1 (5 bases). V shed 4 bases and J shed 3 bases, with 9 bases lying between them. CDR1 is MGHRA and CDR2 is YSYEKL in the germline V gene. The CDR3 loop spans 13 amino acids. DNA of the CDR3: TGCGCCAGCAGCCGGGACCGCTACTATGGCTACACCTTC. Amino acid sequence: CASSRDRYYGYTF.

Only one count was recorded for this clone. The CDR3 loop reads CASRATGGNSNQPQHF. The CDR3 DNA reads TGTGCCAGCAGAGCGACAGGGGGCAATAGCAATCAGCCCCAGCATTTT. The rearrangement joins TRBV27 to TRBJ1-5, with 10 nucleotides matching TRBD1. CDR1 is MNHEY, CDR2 SMNVEV, per germline (reference sequence). The junction had 5 bases not matched to a gene; V was cut back by 6 bases and J by 0 bases. The CDR3 length is 16 residues.

This chain uses TRBV28 with TRBJ2-1; 8 nucleotides align to TRBD2. Looked up from germline, CDR1 is MDHEN and CDR2 is SYDVKM. V trimming: 5 bases; J trimming: 5 bases; junction bases outside the gene matches: 8. The CDR3 has 15 amino acids. This chain's CDR3 is CASSVRLANDNEQFF. The CDR3 DNA sequence: TGTGCCAGCAGTGTCCGACTAGCGAATGACAATGAGCAGTTCTTC.

This rearrangement joins TRBV5-1 to TRBJ2-6; D is ambiguous. Trimming removed 1 base at V and 0 bases at J, with 8 bases between. The CDR3 has 16 amino acids. Looked up from germline, CDR1 is SGHRS and CDR2 is YFSETQ. In nucleotides, the CDR3 is TGCGCCAGCAGCTTGCCCTGGGACTCTGGGGCCAACGTCCTGACTTTC. Translation: CASSLPWDSGANVLTF.

The chain links TRBV11-3 to TRBJ2-2; the match to TRBD1 covers 11 bases. Germline CDR1 and CDR2: SGHNT and YENEEA. The V segment lost 4 bases and the J segment 2 bases; nucleotides outside the gene matches: 6. The CDR3 has 17 amino acids. CDR3 sequence: CASSWGTGGKNTGELFF. CDR3 DNA sequence: TGTGCCAGCAGCTGGGGGACAGGGGGTAAAAACACCGGGGAGCTGTTTTTT. Together with reference TRBV11-3 and TRBJ2-2, the CDR3 gives the full variable domain: EAGVVQSPRYKIIEKKQPVAFWCNPISGHNTLYWYLQNLGQGPELLIRYENEEAVDDSQLPKDRFSAERLKGVDSTLKIQPAELGDSAVYLCASSWGTGGKNTGELFFGEGSRLTVL.

The chain carries TRBV21-1 and TRBJ2-5; the table's TRBD2 call for D was not verified on the DNA. TRBV21-1 is listed as a pseudogene. The CDR3 runs 18 residues. The CDR3 nucleotides are TGTGCCAGCAGCATCTCTGTAGCTAGCGGAGGATCGGGGGAGACCCAGTACTTC. Translating gives CASSISVASGGSGETQYF.

This sequence joins TRBV19 and TRBJ1-2; D not resolved. This CDR3 is 17 amino acids long. Trimming took off 2 bases at V and 4 bases at J, with 20 bases between the two ends. Germline lookup yields CDR1 LNHDA and CDR2 SQIVND (reference sequence). CDR3 amino acids: CASSINLGSSFGYGYTF. The CDR3 DNA is TGTGCCAGTAGTATAAATCTGGGCTCTTCGTTTGGCTATGGCTACACCTTC.

The genes are TRBV6-1 and TRBJ2-2, with D possibly being TRBD2 (5 bases). The CDR3 is 15 amino acids. Germline V CDR1 and CDR2: MNHNS, SASEGT. The V end lost 8 bases, the J end lost 4 bases, and 17 bases lay between the germline ends. The CDR3, as DNA: TGTGCCAGCCTACGAGGGATCGTCAGCACCGGGGAGCTGTTTTTT. Translated, it gives CASLRGIVSTGELFF.

This chain connects TRBV2 to TRBJ2-3, with TRBD2 matching over 10 bases. Germline CDR1 reads SNHLY; CDR2 reads FYNNEI. Trimming at V came to 5 bases and at J to 2 bases, leaving 7 bases not matched to a gene. The CDR3 spans 16 residues. In DNA, the CDR3 is TGTGCCAGCAGTATAACAGGACTAGCGGACACAGATACGCAGTATTTT. Translated, it gives CASSITGLADTDTQYF.

This clone was detected only once. This CDR3 is CASRNPLRETQYF. The CDR3 DNA is TGTGCCAGCAGAAACCCCCTAAGGGAGACCCAGTACTTC. The chain uses TRBV27 and TRBJ2-5; D is uncertain. Germline V gene lookup returns CDR1 MNHEY and CDR2 SMNVEV (reference sequence). Trimming stripped 6 bases from V and 5 bases from J, with 13 bases between. The CDR3 is 13 residues long.

The chain uses TRBV2 and TRBJ2-5; unclear D gene. V was trimmed by 6 bases and J by 5 bases, leaving 7 bases between them. This CDR3 region has 11 residues. The germline V gene encodes CDR1 SNHLY and CDR2 FYNNEI. The CDR3 protein is CASRPEETQYF. The CDR3 DNA reads as TGTGCCAGCAGGCCCGAGGAGACCCAGTACTTC.

The rearrangement links TRBV19 to TRBJ1-5, with D maybe TRBD1 (5 bases). This CDR3 comprises 15 residues. V was pared by 8 bases and J by 3 bases, with 17 bases between. Germline CDR1 reads LNHDA; CDR2 reads SQIVND (reference sequence). The chain's CDR3 is CASRAPGTVNQPQHF. CDR3 coding DNA: TGTGCCAGTCGGGCCCCGGGGACCGTCAATCAGCCCCAGCATTTT.

The chain uses TRBV19 and TRBJ2-4; a weak D match, TRBD2 (5 bases). The CDR3 spans 10 residues. Germline loops: CDR1 LNHDA, CDR2 SQIVND (reference sequence). V lost 9 bases to trimming and J lost 14 bases, with 14 bases between them. CDR3 nucleotides: TGTGCCAGAGCGAGAGGGCGGGAGTACTTC. This codes for CARARGREYF.

The chain couples TRBV2 to TRBJ2-7; TRBD2 matches 7 bases. V shed 5 bases, J shed 5 bases, and the junction held 6 bases outside the gene matches. Looked up from germline, CDR1 is SNHLY and CDR2 is FYNNEI. This CDR3 region has 13 residues. The CDR3 protein is CASSLMGGNEQYF. The CDR3 DNA follows: TGTGCCAGCAGTTTGATGGGAGGGAACGAGCAGTACTTC.

This sequence joins TRBV11-2 and TRBJ1-1; D is ambiguous. The CDR3 has 14 amino acids. Between the trimmed V and J ends, which lost 3 bases and 5 bases, there was a span of 13 bases. Germline CDR1 is SGHAT and CDR2 is FQNNGV. CDR3 sequence reads: CASSFTATGTEAFF. The CDR3 coding sequence is TGTGCCAGCAGCTTTACAGCCACGGGAACTGAAGCTTTCTTT.